This record covers a single T cell receptor (beta chain). Its antigen is unidentified. This entry comes from a study of T cell repertoires in cytomegalovirus infection. For the study at large: Public TCR beta signatures were indicative of both CMV infection and a matching HLA type.

Trimming took off 0 bases at V and 7 bases at J, with 11 bases between the two ends. The CDR3 has 14 residues. In germline, CDR1 is SGHDT, CDR2 YYEEEE. Regarding the study as a whole: In two of eight donors, the top clonotype was HLA-C-restricted CMV-specific.

Each CDR3 protein is one row after TCRdb ran MiXCR on the reads. The sample has tens of thousands of distinct CDR3 sequences; roughly a fifth are singletons. The material was CD8+ T cells from cultured PBMCs, obtained from culture after CMV antigen stimulation. V gene TRBV5-6 combines with J gene TRBJ2-1; TRBD1 might be the D (5 bases). The receptor was isolated from a human donor in good health (CMV status not recorded). Some clones in this sample may be carry-over from other donors' samples. CDR3 region: CASSLGQGRNEQFF. The CDR3 DNA reads TGTGCCAGCAGCTTGGGGCAGGGAAGGAATGAGCAGTTCTTC.